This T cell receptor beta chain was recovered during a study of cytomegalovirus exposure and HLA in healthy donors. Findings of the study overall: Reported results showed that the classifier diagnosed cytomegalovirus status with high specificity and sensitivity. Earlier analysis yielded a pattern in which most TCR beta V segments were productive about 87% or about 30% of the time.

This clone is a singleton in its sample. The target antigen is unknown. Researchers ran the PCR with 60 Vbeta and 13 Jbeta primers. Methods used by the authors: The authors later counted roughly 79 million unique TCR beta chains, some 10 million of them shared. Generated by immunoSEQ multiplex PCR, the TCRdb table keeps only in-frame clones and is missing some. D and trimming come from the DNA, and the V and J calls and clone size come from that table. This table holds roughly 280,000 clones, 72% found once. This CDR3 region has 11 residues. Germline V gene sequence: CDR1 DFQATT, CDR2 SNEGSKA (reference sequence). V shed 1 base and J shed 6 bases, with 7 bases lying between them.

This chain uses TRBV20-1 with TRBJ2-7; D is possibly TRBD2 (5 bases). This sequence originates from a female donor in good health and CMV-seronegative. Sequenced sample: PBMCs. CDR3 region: CSARGTVEQYF. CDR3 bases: TGCAGTGCTAGAGGGACTGTCGAGCAGTACTTC.